This T cell receptor beta chain is drawn from a study of blood T cell repertoires in COVID-19. Study context: The origin of the acute and convalescent COVID-19 samples was the United States, Italy and Spain. T cells, B-cell-depleted T cells, or PBMCs supplied cDNA or gDNA.

In the original processing: Amplification of reference gene primers provided the estimated nucleated cell counts. Profiled with immunoSEQ multiplex PCR; TCRdb holds only in-frame clones, not every one. From that table come the V and J calls and clone size; the DNA was used to work out D and trimming. This sample has just under 350,000 clones, with roughly 89% found just once. The source is a woman aged 18-29 years who had recovered from COVID-19. Material: peripheral blood.

CDR3 bases: TGTGCCAGCAGCCCGTGGACCCGAGGGTATGGCTACACCTTC. Translation: CASSPWTRGYGYTF. This rearrangement joins TRBV6-2 or TRBV6-3 to TRBJ1-2, with D unresolved. V lost 6 bases to trimming and J lost 5 bases, with 16 bases between them. The CDR3 loop spans 14 amino acids. Germline V gene data show CDR1 as MNHEY and CDR2 as SVGEGT.